This T cell receptor (beta chain) appears in the sequencing data of a study of Tregs in tolerant kidney transplant recipients. Overall study results and limits: Activated donor B cell expansion appeared to reveal the most relevant donor-specific TCRbeta repertoire. Validation in larger populations is needed because few patients were studied.

Germline lookup yields CDR1 SEHNR and CDR2 FQNEAQ (reference sequence). The CDR3 covers 14 residues. Trimming cost V 5 bases and J 2 bases, with 13 bases left between them. This table comes from immunoSEQ multiplex PCR, and its TCRdb copy is limited to in-frame clones, with some not included. The table records some 250,000 clones, roughly 80% of them present only once. As for this clone: The antigen remains undetermined.

This clonotype originated in a human donor in good health. Sequencing input: CD4+ T cells from blood. This sequence joins TRBV7-9 and TRBJ2-7; D unclear. The CDR3 coding sequence is TGTGCCAGCAGCCCTCTACAGCCTCCCTACGAGCAGTACTTC. Translated, it gives CASSPLQPPYEQYF.